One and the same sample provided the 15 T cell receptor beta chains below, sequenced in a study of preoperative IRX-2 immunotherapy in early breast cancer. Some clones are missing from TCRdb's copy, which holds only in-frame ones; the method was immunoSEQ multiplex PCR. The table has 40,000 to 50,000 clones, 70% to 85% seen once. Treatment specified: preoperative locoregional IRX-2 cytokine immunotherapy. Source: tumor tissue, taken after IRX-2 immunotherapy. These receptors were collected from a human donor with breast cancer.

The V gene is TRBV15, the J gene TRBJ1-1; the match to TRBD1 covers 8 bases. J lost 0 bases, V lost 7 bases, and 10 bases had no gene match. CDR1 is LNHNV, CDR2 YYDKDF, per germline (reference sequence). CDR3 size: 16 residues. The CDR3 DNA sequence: TGTGCCACCAAGGGACAGGATCTTGTCATGAACACTGAAGCTTTCTTT. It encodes CATKGQDLVMNTEAFF.

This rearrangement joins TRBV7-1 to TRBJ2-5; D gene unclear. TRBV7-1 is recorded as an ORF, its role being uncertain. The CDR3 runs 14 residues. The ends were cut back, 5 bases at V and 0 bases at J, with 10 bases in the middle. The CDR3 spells CASSAQDNQETQYF. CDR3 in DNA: TGTGCCAGCAGCGCTCAAGACAACCAAGAGACCCAGTACTTC.

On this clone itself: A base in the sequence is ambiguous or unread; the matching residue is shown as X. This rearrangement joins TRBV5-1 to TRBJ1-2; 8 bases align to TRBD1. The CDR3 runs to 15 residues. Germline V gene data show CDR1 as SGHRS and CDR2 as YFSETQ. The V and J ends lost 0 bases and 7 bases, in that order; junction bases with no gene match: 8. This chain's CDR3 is CASSLGTGXTFGYTF. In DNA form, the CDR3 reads TGCGCCAGCAGCTTGGGGACAGGGRGGACGTTTGGCTACACCTTC.

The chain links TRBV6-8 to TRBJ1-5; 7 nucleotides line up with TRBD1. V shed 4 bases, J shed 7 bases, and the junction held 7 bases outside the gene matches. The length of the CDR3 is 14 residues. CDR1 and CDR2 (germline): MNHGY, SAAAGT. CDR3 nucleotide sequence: TGTGCCAGCAGTTCGGGGACAGTAAGGCAGCCCCAGCATTTT. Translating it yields CASSSGTVRQPQHF.

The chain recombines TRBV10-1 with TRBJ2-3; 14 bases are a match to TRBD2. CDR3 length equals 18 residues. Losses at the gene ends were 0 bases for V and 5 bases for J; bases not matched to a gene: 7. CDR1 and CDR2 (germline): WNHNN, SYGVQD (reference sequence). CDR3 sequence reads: CASSESTGLAGAGDTQYF. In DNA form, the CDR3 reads TGCGCCAGCAGTGAGTCCACGGGACTAGCGGGAGCTGGAGATACGCAGTATTTT.

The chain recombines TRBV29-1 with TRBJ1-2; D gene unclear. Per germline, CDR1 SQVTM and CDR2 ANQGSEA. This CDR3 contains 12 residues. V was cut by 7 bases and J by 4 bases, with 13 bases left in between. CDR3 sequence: CSAVEGPYGYTF. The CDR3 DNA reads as TGCAGCGCCGTGGAGGGTCCCTATGGCTACACCTTC.

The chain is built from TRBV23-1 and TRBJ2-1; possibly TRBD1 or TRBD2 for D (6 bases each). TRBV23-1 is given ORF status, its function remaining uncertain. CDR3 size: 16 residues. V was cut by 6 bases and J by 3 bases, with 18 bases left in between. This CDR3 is CASSPSRGGNYNEQFF. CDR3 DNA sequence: TGCGCCAGCAGCCCTAGTAGAGGGGGGAACTACAATGAGCAGTTCTTC.

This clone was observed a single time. The CDR3 DNA reads TGTGCCAGTAGTTCAAGACAGGCCCGCTCCTATAATTCACCCCTCCACTTT. Protein product: CASSSRQARSYNSPLHF. V usage is TRBV19 and J usage is TRBJ1-6, with D perhaps matching TRBD1 (6 bases). CDR1 is LNHDA, CDR2 SQIVND, per germline (reference sequence). V dropped 5 bases and J dropped 0 bases, with 14 bases sitting between them. The CDR3 length is 17 residues.

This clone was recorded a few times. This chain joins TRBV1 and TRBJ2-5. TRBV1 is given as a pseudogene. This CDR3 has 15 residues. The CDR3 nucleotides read TGCGCCAGCAGCCAAGCCTTGGGACCACAAGAGACCCAGTACTTC. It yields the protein CASSQALGPQETQYF.

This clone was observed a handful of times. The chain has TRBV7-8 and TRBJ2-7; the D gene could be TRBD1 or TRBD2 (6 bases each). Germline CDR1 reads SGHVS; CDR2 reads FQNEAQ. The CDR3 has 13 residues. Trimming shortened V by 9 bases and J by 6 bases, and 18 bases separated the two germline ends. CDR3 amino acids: CASKGGGSGEQYF. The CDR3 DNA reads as TGTGCCAGTAAGGGGGGTGGTTCGGGCGAGCAGTACTTC. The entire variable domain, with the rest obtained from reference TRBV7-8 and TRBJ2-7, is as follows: GAGVSQSPRYKVAKRGQDVALRCDPISGHVSLFWYQQALGQGPEFLTYFQNEAQLDKSGLPSDRFFAERPEGSVSTLKIQRTQQEDSAVYLCASKGGGSGEQYFGPGTRLTVT.

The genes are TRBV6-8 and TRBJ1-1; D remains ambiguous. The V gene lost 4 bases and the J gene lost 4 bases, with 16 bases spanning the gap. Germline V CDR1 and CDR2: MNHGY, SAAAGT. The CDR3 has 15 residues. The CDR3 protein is CASSSGGSASTEAFF. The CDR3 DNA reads TGTGCCAGCAGTTCCGGTGGATCTGCGTCCACTGAAGCTTTCTTT.

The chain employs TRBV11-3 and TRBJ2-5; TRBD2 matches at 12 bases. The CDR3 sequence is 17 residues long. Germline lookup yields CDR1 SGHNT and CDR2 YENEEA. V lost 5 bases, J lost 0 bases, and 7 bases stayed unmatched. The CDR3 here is CASSLGLAGGNQETQYF. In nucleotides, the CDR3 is TGTGCCAGCAGCCTGGGGCTAGCGGGGGGGAACCAAGAGACCCAGTACTTC.

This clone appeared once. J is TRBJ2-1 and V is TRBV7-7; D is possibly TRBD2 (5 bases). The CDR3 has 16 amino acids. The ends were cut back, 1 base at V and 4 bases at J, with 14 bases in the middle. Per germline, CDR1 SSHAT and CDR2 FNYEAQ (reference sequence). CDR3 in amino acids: CASSLDMWEQYNEQFF. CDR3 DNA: TGTGCCAGCAGCTTAGATATGTGGGAGCAATACAATGAGCAGTTCTTC.

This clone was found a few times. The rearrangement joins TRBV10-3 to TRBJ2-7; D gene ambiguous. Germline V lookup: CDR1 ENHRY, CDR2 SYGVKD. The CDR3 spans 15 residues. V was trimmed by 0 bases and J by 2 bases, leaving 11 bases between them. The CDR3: CAISESITEPYEQYF. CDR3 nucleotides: TGTGCCATCAGTGAGTCGATCACAGAACCCTACGAGCAGTACTTC.

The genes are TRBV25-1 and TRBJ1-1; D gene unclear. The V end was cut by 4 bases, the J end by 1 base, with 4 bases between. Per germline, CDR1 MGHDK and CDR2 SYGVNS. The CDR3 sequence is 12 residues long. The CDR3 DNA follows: TGTGCCAGCAGTGGCGGGAACACTGAAGCTTTCTTT. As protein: CASSGGNTEAFF.